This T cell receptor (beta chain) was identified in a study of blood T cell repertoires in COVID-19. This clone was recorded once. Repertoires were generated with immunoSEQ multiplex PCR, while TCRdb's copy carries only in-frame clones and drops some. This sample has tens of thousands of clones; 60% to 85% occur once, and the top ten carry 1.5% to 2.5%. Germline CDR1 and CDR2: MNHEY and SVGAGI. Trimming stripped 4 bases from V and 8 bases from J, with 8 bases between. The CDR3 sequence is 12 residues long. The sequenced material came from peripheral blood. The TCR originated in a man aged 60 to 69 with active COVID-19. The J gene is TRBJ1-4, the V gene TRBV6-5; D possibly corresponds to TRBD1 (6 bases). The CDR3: CASSSQGEKLFF. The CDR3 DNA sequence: TGTGCCAGCAGTTCTCAGGGGGAAAAACTGTTTTTT.